The T cell receptor (beta chain) under discussion was sequenced for a study of T cell responses to AZD1222 COVID-19 vaccine. Study-wide results and caveats: Vaccine-associated CD4 TCRs spanned spike, dominant at 160-218 and 743-854. After the peak T cell response, and only then, were repertoires sampled. Females outnumbered males among donors, who were mostly white British; clonal diversity was possibly underestimated.

Method: immunoSEQ multiplex PCR; TCRdb's copy keeps in-frame clones and lacks some. The table lists under 150,000 clones, almost 90% of them singletons, with 1.5% to 2% in the top ten. V lost 0 bases to trimming and J lost 2 bases; unmatched junction nucleotides: 4. The germline V gene encodes CDR1 SGHTS and CDR2 YDEGEE. This CDR3 comprises 17 residues. With regard to this clone: Antigen unknown.

The origin of this receptor is an adult who received the AZD1222 COVID-19 vaccine. Sequencing was performed on peripheral blood, taken 28 days after the second AZD1222 dose. The rearrangement uses TRBV5-8 and TRBJ2-2; 10 nucleotides align to TRBD2. CDR3 DNA: TGTGCCAGCAGCTTGGCCCGGACTAGCGGCAACACCGGGGAGCTGTTTTTT. Residues: CASSLARTSGNTGELFF.